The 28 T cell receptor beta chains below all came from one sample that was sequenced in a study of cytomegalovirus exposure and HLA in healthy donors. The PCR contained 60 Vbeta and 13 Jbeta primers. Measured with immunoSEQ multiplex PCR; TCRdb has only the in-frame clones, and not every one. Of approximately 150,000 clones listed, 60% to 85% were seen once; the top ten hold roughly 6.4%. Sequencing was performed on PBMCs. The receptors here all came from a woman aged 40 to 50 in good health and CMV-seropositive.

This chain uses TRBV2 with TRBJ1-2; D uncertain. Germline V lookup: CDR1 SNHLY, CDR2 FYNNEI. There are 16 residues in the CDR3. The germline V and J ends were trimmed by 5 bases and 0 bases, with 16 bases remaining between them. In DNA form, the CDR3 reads TGTGCCAGCAGTACCCCTTTGAACGGAGCTAACTATGGCTACACCTTC. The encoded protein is CASSTPLNGANYGYTF.

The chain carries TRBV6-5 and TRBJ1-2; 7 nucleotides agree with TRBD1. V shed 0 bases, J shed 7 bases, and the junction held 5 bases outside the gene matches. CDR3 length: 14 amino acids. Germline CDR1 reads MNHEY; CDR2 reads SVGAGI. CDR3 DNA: TGTGCCAGCAGTTACTCGACAGGGCTTGGTGGCTACACCTTC. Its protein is CASSYSTGLGGYTF.

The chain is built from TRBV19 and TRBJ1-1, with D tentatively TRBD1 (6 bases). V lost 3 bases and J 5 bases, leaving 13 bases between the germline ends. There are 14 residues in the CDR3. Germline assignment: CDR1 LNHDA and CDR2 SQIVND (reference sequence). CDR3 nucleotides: TGTGCCAGTAGTATCACAGGGCGGTATACTGAAGCTTTCTTT. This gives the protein CASSITGRYTEAFF.

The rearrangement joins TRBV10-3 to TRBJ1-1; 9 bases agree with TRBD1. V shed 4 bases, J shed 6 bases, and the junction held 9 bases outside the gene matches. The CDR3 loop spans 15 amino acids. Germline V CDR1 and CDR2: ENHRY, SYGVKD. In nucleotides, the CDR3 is TGTGCCATCAGTGGTGGGGGACAGGGAATGGCTGAAGCTTTCTTT. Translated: CAISGGGQGMAEAFF.

CDR3 bases: TGTGCCAGCAGTTTTACTGCAGGGGTTTATGGCTACACCTTC. This translates into CASSFTAGVYGYTF. The chain joins TRBV6-5 to TRBJ1-2, with D perhaps matching TRBD1 (6 bases). Germline V gene lookup returns CDR1 MNHEY and CDR2 SVGAGI. Trimming stripped 4 bases from V and 5 bases from J, with 14 bases between. The CDR3 has 14 residues.

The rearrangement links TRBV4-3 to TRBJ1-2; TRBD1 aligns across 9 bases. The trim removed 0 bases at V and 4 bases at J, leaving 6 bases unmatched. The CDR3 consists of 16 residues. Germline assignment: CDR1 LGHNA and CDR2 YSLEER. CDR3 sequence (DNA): TGCGCCAGCAGCCAAGACTTGGGACAGGGCGGCTATGGCTACACCTTC. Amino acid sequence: CASSQDLGQGGYGYTF.

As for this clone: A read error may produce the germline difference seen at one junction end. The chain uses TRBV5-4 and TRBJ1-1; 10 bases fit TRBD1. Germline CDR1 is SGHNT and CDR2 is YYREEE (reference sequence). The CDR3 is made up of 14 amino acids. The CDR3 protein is CASSPEGQGIRRIF. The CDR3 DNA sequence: TGTGCCAGCAGCCCGGAGGGACAGGGGATCAGACGGATCTTT.

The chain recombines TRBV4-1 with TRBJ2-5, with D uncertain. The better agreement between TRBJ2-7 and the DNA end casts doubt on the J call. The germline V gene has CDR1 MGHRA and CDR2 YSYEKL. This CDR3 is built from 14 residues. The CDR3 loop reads CASSQDPSIYEQYF. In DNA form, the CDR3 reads TGCGCCAGCAGCCAAGATCCCTCCATCTACGAGCAGTACTTC.

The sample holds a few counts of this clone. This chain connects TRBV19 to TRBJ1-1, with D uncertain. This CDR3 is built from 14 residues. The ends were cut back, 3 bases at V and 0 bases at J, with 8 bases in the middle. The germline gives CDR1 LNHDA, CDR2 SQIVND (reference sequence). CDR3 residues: CASSISVLNTEAFF. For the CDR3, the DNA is TGTGCCAGTAGTATTTCCGTTTTGAACACTGAAGCTTTCTTT.

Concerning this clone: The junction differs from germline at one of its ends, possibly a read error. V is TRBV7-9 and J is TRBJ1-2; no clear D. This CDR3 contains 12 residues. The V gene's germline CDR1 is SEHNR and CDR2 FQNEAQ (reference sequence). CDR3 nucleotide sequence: TGTTCCAGCAGCTTTGCTGGAGGTGGCTACACCTTC. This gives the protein CSSSFAGGGYTF.

The CDR3 loop reads CATNSDRGTGELFF. The CDR3 nucleotides read TGTGCCACCAACTCGGACAGGGGCACCGGGGAGCTGTTTTTT. J is TRBJ2-2 and V is TRBV15; 9 bases map to TRBD1. This CDR3 is 14 amino acids long. V trimming: 7 bases; J trimming: 4 bases; junction bases outside the gene matches: 4. Germline CDR1 and CDR2: LNHNV and YYDKDF (reference sequence). Based on the CDR3 plus reference TRBV15 and TRBJ2-2, the full variable domain is DAMVIQNPRYQVTQFGKPVTLSCSQTLNHNVMYWYQQKSSQAPKLLFHYYDKDFNNEADTPDNFQSRRPNTSFCFLDIRSPGLGDTAMYLCATNSDRGTGELFFGEGSRLTVL.

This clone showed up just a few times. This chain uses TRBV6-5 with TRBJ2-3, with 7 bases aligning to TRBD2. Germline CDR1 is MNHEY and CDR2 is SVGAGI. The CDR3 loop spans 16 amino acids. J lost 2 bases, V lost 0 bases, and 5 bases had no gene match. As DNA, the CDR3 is TGTGCCAGCAGTTACTCAGCCGGGGGGTTCACAGATACGCAGTATTTT. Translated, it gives CASSYSAGGFTDTQYF.

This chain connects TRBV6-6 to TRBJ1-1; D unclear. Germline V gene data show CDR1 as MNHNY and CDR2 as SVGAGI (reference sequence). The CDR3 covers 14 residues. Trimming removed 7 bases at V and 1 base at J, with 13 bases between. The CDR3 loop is CASTRREGNTEAFF. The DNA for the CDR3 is TGTGCCAGCACCAGGCGCGAGGGGAACACTGAAGCTTTCTTT.

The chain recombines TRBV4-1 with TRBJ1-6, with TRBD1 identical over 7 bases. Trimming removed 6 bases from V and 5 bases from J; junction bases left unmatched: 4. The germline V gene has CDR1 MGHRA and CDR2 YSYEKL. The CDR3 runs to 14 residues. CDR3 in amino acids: CASRLGQDNSPLHF. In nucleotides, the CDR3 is TGCGCCAGCAGACTCGGACAGGATAATTCACCCCTCCACTTT.

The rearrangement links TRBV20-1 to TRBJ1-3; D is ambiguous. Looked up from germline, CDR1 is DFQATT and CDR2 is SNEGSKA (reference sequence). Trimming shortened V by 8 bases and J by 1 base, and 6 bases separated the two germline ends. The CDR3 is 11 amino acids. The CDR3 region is CSFRSGNTIYF. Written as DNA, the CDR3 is TGCAGTTTTAGATCTGGAAACACCATATATTTT.

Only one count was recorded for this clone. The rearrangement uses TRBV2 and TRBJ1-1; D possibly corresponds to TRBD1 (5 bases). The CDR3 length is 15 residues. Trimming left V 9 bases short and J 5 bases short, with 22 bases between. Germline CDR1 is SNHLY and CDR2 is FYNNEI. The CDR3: CASFPLGVETTEAFF. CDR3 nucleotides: TGTGCCAGTTTCCCGTTAGGGGTCGAGACGACTGAAGCTTTCTTT.

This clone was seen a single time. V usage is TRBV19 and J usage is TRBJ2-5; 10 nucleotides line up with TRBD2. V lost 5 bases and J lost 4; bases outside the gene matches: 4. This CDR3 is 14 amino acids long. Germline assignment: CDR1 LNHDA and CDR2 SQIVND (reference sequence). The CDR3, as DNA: TGTGCCAGTAGTCTCCGGACTAGCGGAGAGACCCAGTACTTC. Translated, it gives CASSLRTSGETQYF.

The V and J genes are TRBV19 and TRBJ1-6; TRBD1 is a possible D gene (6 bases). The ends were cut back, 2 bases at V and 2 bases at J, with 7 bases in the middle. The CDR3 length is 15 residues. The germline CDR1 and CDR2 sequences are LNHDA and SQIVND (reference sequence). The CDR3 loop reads CASSIPGAYNSPLHF. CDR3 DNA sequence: TGTGCCAGTAGTATACCAGGGGCCTATAATTCACCCCTCCACTTT.

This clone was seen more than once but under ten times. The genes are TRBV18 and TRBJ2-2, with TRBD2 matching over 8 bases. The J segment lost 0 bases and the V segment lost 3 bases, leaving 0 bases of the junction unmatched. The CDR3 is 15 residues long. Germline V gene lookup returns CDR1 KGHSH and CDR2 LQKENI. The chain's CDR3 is CASSPSGANTGELFF. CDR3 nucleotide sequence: TGTGCCAGCTCACCTAGCGGGGCGAACACCGGGGAGCTGTTTTTT.

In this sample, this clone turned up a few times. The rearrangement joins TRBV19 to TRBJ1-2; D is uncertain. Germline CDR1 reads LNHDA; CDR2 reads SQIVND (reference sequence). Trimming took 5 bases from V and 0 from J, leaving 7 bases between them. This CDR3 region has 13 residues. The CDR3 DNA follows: TGTGCCAGTAGTGCCGGAGCTAACTATGGCTACACCTTC. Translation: CASSAGANYGYTF.

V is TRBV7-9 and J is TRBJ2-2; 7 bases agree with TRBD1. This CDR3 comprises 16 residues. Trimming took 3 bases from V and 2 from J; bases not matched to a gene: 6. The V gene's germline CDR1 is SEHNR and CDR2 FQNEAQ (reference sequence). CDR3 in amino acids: CASSFGAGGNTGELFF. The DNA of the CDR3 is TGTGCCAGCAGCTTCGGGGCAGGGGGAAACACCGGGGAGCTGTTTTTT.

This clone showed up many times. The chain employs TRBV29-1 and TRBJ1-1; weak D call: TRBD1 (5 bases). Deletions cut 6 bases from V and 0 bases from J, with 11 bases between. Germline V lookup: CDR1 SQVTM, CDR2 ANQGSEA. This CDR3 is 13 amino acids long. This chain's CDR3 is CSVPTDMNTEAFF. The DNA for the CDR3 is TGCAGCGTCCCGACAGATATGAACACTGAAGCTTTCTTT.

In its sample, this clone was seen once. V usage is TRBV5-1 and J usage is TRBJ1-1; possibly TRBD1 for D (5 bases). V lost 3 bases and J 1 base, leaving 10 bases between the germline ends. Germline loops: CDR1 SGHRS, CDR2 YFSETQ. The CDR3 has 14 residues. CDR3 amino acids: CASSWTPPNTEAFF. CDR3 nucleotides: TGCGCCAGCAGCTGGACACCTCCGAACACTGAAGCTTTCTTT.

In nucleotides, the CDR3 is TGTGCCAGCAGTTCGCAGGGGAACACTGAAGCTTTCTTT. Amino acids: CASSSQGNTEAFF. This chain links TRBV6-5 with TRBJ1-1, with D maybe TRBD1 (5 bases). Trimming left V 4 bases short and J 1 base short, with 7 bases between. Germline V gene sequence: CDR1 MNHEY, CDR2 SVGAGI. The CDR3 sequence is 13 residues long.

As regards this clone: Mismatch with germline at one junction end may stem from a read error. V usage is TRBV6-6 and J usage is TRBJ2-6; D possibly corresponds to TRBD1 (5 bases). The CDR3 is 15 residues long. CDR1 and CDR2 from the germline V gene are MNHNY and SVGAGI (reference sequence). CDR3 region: CASSLQRSGANGLTF. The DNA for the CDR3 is TGTGCCAGCAGTTTACAGCGCTCTGGGGCCAACGGCCTGACTTTC.

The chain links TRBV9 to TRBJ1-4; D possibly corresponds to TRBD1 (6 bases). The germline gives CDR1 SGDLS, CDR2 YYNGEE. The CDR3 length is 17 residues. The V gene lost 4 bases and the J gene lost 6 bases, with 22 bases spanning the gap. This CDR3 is CASSSQTGQVGDEKLFF. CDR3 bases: TGTGCCAGCAGCTCCCAGACAGGTCAGGTTGGAGATGAAAAACTGTTTTTT.

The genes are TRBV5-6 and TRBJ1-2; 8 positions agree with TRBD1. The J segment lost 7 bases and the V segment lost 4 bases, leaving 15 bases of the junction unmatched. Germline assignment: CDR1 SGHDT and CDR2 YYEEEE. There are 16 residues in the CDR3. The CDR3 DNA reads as TGTGCCAGCAGCCCACGGGGCCCAGGGGGCGGGAGTGGCTACACCTTC. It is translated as CASSPRGPGGGSGYTF.

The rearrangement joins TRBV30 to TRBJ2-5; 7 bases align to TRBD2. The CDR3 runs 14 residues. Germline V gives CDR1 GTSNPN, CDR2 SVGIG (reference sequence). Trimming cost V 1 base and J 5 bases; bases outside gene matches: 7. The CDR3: CAWSAGGVPETQYF. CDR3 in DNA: TGTGCCTGGAGTGCTGGGGGGGTACCGGAGACCCAGTACTTC. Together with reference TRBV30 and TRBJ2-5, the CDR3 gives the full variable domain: SQTIHQWPATLVQPVGSPLSLECTVEGTSNPNLYWYRQAAGRGLQLLFYSVGIGQISSEVPQNLSASRPQDRQFILSSKKLLLSDSGFYLCAWSAGGVPETQYFGPGTRLLVL.